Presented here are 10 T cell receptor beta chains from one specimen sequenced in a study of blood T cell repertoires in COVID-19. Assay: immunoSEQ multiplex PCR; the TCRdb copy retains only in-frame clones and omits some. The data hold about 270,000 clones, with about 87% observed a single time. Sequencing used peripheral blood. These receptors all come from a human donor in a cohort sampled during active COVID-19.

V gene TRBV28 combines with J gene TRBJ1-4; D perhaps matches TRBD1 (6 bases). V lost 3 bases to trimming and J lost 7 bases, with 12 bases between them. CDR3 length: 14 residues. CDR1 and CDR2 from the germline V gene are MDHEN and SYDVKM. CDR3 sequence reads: CASSFRGTGEKLFF. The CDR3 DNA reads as TGTGCCAGCAGTTTCAGGGGCACGGGTGAAAAACTGTTTTTT.

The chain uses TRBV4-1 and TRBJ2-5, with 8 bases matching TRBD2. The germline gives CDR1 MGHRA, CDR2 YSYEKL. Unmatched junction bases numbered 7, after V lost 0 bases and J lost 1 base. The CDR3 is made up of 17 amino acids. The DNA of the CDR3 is TGCGCCAGCAGCCAAGATGAATTTCGGGGGGGCCAAGAGACCCAGTACTTC. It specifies CASSQDEFRGGQETQYF.

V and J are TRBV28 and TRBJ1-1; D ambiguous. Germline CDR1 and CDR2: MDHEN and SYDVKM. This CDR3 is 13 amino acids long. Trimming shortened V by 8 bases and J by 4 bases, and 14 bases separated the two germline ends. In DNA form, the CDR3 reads TGTGCCAGCCGATGGCCCCGTGGCACTGAAGCTTTCTTT. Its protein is CASRWPRGTEAFF. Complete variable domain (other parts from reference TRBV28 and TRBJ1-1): DVKVTQSSRYLVKRTGEKVFLECVQDMDHENMFWYRQDPGLGLRLIYFSYDVKMKEKGDIPEGYSVSREKKERFSLILESASTNQTSMYLCASRWPRGTEAFFGQGTRLTVV.

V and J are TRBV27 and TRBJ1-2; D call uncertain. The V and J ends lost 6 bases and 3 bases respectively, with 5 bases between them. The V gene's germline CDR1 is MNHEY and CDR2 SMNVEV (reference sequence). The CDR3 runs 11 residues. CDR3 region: CASRSDYGYTF. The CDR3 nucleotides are TGTGCCAGCAGGTCGGACTATGGCTACACCTTC.

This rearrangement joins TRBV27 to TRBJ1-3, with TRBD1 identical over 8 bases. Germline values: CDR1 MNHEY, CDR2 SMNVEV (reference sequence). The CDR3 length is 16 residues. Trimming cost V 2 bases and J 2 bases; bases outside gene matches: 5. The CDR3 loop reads CASSLTAGGPGNTIYF. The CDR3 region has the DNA TGTGCCAGCAGTTTAACGGCAGGGGGCCCTGGAAACACCATATATTTT.

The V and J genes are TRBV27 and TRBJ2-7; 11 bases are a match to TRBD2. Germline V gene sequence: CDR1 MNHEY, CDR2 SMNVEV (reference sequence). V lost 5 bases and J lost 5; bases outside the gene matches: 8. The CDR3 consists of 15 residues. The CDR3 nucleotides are TGTGCCAGCAGTCGGTTAGCGGGGGGGGGTAACGAGCAGTACTTC. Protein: CASSRLAGGGNEQYF.

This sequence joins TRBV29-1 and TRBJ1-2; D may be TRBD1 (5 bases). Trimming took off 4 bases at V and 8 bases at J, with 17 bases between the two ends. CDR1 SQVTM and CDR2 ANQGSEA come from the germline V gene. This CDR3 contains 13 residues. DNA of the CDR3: TGCAGCGTTGGAGGACACGGCGATCCAGGCTACACCTTC. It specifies CSVGGHGDPGYTF.

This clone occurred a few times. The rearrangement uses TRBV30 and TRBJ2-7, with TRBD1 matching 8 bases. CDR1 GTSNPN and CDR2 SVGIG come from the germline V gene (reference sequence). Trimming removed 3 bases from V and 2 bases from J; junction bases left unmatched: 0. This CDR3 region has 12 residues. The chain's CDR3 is CAWRQGAYEQYF. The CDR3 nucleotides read TGTGCCTGGAGACAGGGGGCCTACGAGCAGTACTTC.

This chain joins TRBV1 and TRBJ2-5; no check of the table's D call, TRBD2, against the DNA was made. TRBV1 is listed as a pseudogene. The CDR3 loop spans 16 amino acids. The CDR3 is CTSSHRRLAGSSTQYF. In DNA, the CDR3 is TGCACCAGCAGCCACAGGCGACTAGCGGGGTCGTCGACCCAGTACTTC.

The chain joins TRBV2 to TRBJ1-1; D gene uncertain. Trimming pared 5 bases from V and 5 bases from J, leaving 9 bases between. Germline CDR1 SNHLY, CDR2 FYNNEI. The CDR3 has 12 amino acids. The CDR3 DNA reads TGTGCCAGCAGTCCGACCGGGACTGAAGCTTTCTTT. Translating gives CASSPTGTEAFF.